This is a list of T cell receptor beta chains from one sample in a study of T-cell reconstitution after alpha-beta-depleted transplantation in children. TCRdb independently ran MiXCR on the PCR reads; one entry per CDR3 protein. Among under 20,000 distinct CDR3 sequences listed, over 10% were seen once. Sequencing was performed on PBMCs, mostly from graft donor cells, taken 60 days after TCRalphabeta/CD19-depleted stem cell transplant. The receptors were gathered from a female patient between 2 and 15 years old who had a stem cell transplant for congenital amegakaryocytic thrombocytopenia, so the T cells may come from the graft donor. Both conserved end residues are part of each CDR3. D genes are given only for firm matches. Rows may omit the clone size; those that give it use once, few, many or a size class.

DNA,CDR3,size,D,J,V
TGCAGCGCTCCCCAGGGTGGGAATAACTATGGCTACACCTTC,CSAPQGGNNYGYTF,few,.,TRBJ1-2,TRBV29-1
TGTGCCAGCAGTAAGAGCCCTGAAGCTTTCTTT,CASSKSPEAFF,many,.,TRBJ1-1,TRBV12-3/TRBV12-4
TGTGCCAGCAGCTTACAAAGAATACGACTAGCGGGAGACTCGGGCGGAGAGACCCAGTACTTC,CASSLQRIRLAGDSGGETQYF,.,TRBD2,TRBJ2-5,TRBV7-6
TGTGCCAGCAGCTTACCAGGGCATGAAAAACTGTTTTTT,CASSLPGHEKLFF,many,.,TRBJ1-4,TRBV7-9
TGTGCCAGCAGGACAGGGTCCTTCAATCAGCCCCAGCATTTT,CASRTGSFNQPQHF,many,TRBD1,TRBJ1-5,TRBV28
TGTGCCAGCAGTTACTCCGGACTAGCGGCGAACACCGGGGAGCTGTTTTTT,CASSYSGLAANTGELFF,few,TRBD2,TRBJ2-2,TRBV6-5
TGCGCCAGTAGCCTAAGGGGACAGGGACGATTAGAGACCCAGTACTTC,CASSLRGQGRLETQYF,.,TRBD1,TRBJ2-5,TRBV5-1
TGCGCCAGCAGCCAAGATCACCAGGAAGAGACCCAGTACTTC,CASSQDHQEETQYF,many,.,TRBJ2-5,TRBV4-1
TGTGCCAGCAGCGCCAGCCCACAACTCTACAATGAGCAGTTCTTC,CASSASPQLYNEQFF,many,.,TRBJ2-1,TRBV7-9
TGTGCCACATCCGGGACTAGCTCCTACAATGAGCAGTTCTTC,CATSGTSSYNEQFF,many,TRBD2,TRBJ2-1,TRBV10-3
TGTGCCAGCAGCGCTCCGGGACTAGCGGGGTCAGATACGCAGTATTTT,CASSAPGLAGSDTQYF,many,TRBD2,TRBJ2-3,TRBV9
TGTGCCAGCAGTGAATTGGAAGGGACCCAGTACTTC,CASSELEGTQYF,many,.,TRBJ2-5,TRBV6-1
TGCAGTGCTAGGGGGACTAGCACAGATACGCAGTATTTT,CSARGTSTDTQYF,many,.,TRBJ2-3,TRBV20-1
TGTGCCAGCAGCCAAGGGCGGGGGGGGCTTACTCAAGAGACCCAGTACTTC,CASSQGRGGLTQETQYF,many,TRBD2,TRBJ2-5,TRBV3-1
TGTGCCAGCTCATCATTGGACCGCGATGCGCCCTTC,CASSSLDRDAPF,.,.,TRBJ1-2,TRBV18
TGCAGTGCTCTTCGGGGACTAGCGGGAGGGCCCTCAGATACGCAGTATTTT,CSALRGLAGGPSDTQYF,many,TRBD2,TRBJ2-3,TRBV20-1
TGTGCCAGGACAGGGGCGGGTCAGCCCCAGCATTTT,CARTGAGQPQHF,.,TRBD1,TRBJ1-5,TRBV11-2
TGTGCCAGCAGTTACGGTCAGCACTCTGGAAACACCATATATTTT,CASSYGQHSGNTIYF,many,.,TRBJ1-3,TRBV6-5
TGTGCCAGCAGCTTGCAGGGGCACGGCGGGGAGCTGTTTTTT,CASSLQGHGGELFF,many,.,TRBJ2-2,TRBV7-9
TGTGCCAGCTCACCTACGGGACAGGAGTTCACCGGGGAGCTGTTTTTT,CASSPTGQEFTGELFF,many,TRBD1,TRBJ2-2,TRBV18
TGCAGCGTTGAAGGTGCCGGACAGCCTACCTACGAGCAGTACTTC,CSVEGAGQPTYEQYF,.,.,TRBJ2-7,TRBV29-1
TGCAGTGCTAGAGGGTTGGGTGGCTACACCTTC,CSARGLGGYTF,many,.,TRBJ1-2,TRBV20-1
TGTGCCAGCAGCTCTGGTTTCGGGCCAGAAAACATTCAGTACTTC,CASSSGFGPENIQYF,many,.,TRBJ2-4,TRBV11-2
TGTGCCAGCTCTGGGACAGGTCAGAACACCGGGGAGCTGTTTTTT,CASSGTGQNTGELFF,many,TRBD1,TRBJ2-2,TRBV18
TGTGCCAGCAGTGAATACATTTGGAGCGGGAGGAGCACCTACAATGAGCAGTTCTTC,CASSEYIWSGRSTYNEQFF,many,TRBD2,TRBJ2-1,TRBV6-1